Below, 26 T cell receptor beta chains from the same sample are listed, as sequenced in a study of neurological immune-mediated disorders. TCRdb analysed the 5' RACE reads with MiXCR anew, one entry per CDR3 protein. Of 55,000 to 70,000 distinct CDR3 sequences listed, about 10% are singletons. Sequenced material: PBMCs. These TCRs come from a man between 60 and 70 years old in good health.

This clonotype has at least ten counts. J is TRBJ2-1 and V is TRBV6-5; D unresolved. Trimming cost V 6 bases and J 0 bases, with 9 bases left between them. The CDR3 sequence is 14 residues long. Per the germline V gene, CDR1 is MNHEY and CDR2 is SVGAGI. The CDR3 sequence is CASRSVGSYNEQFF. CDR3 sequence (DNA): TGTGCCAGCAGGTCTGTTGGCTCCTACAATGAGCAGTTCTTC.

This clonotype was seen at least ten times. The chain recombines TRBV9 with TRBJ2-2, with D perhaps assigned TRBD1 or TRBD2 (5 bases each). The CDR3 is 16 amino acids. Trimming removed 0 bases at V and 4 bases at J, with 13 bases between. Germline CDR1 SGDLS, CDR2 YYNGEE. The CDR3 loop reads CASSVVRGAGTGELFF. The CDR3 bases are TGTGCCAGCAGCGTAGTTCGAGGGGCGGGCACCGGGGAGCTGTTTTTT.

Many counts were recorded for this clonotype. The CDR3 nucleotides are TGCGCCAGCAGCGATAGAACGGGGGCCAACGTCCTGACTTTC. It encodes CASSDRTGANVLTF. The gene calls are TRBV5-1 and TRBJ2-6, with D unclear. There are 14 residues in the CDR3. Germline values: CDR1 SGHRS, CDR2 YFSETQ. V dropped 4 bases and J dropped 4 bases, with 9 bases sitting between them.

The CDR3 spells CASSQDHYEQYF. The DNA for the CDR3 is TGCGCCAGCAGCCAAGACCACTACGAGCAGTACTTC. The rearrangement links TRBV5-1 to TRBJ2-7; D remains ambiguous. V lost 4 bases and J lost 3, with 8 bases in between. Germline V gene sequence: CDR1 SGHRS, CDR2 YFSETQ. This CDR3 spans 12 amino acids.

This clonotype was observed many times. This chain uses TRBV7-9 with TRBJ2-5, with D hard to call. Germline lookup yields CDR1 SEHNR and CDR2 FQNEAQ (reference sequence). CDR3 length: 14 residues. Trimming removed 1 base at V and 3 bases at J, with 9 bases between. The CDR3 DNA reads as TGTGCCAGCAGCTTAGGGGCTTTTGAAGAGACCCAGTACTTC. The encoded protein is CASSLGAFEETQYF.

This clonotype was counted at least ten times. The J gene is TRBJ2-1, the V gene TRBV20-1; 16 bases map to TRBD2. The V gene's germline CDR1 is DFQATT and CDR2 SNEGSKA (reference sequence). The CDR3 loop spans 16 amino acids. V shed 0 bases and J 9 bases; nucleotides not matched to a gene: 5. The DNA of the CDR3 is TGCAGTGCTAGAGAACCGGGACTAGCGGGGGGGGGTGAGCAGTTCTTC. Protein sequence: CSAREPGLAGGGEQFF.

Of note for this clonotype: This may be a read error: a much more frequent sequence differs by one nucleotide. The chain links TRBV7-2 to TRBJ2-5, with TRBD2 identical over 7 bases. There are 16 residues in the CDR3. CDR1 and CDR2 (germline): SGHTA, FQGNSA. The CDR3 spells CASILAGRQIQETQYF. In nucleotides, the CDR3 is TGTGCCAGCATCTTAGCGGGCCGACAGATTCAAGAGACCCAGTACTTC.

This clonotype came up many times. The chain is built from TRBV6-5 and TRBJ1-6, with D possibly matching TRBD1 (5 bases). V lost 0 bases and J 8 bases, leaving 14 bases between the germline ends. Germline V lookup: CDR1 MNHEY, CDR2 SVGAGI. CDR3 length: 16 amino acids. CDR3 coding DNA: TGTGCCAGCAGTTACTCGATTCGCAGGGCAGATTCACCCCTCCACTTT. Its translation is CASSYSIRRADSPLHF.

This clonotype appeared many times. The CDR3 loop reads CASSFKGGKGQPQHF. CDR3 nucleotide sequence: TGTGCCAGCAGTTTCAAGGGGGGGAAGGGTCAGCCCCAGCATTTT. The chain employs TRBV28 and TRBJ1-5; D is perhaps TRBD1 (6 bases). Trimming took 3 bases from V and 6 from J, leaving 15 bases between them. Germline loops: CDR1 MDHEN, CDR2 SYDVKM. The CDR3 runs to 15 residues.

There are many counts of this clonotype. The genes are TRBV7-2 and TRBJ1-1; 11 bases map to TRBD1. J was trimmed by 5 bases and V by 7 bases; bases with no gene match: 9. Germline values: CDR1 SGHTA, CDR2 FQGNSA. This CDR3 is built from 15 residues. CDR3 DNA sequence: TGTGCCAGCAACCAGAGGACAGGGGGCGCGACTGAAGCTTTCTTT. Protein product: CASNQRTGGATEAFF.

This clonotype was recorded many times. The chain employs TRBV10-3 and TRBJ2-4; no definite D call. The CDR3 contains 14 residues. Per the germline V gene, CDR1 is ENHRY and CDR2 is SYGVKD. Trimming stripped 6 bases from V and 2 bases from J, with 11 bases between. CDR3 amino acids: CAISGTRSKNIQYF. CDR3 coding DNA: TGTGCCATCAGCGGCACCAGGTCCAAAAACATTCAGTACTTC.

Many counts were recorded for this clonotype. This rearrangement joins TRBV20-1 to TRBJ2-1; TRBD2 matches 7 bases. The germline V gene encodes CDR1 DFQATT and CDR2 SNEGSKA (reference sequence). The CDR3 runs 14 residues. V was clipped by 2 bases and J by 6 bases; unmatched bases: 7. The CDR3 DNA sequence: TGCAGTGCTAGAAGGACTAGTCGGGGCAATGAGCAGTTCTTC. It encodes CSARRTSRGNEQFF.

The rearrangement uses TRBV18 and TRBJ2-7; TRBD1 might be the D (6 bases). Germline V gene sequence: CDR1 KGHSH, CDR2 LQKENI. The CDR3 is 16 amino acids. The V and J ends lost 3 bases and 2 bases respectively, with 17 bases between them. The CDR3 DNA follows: TGTGCCAGCTCACCTTCAAACAGGGCCCTAACCTACGAGCAGTACTTC. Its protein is CASSPSNRALTYEQYF.

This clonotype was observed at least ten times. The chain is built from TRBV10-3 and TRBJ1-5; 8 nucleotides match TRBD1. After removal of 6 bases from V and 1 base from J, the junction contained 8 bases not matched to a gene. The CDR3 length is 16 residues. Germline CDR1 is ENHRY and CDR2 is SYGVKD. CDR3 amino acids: CAISPQGGQSNQPQHF. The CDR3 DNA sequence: TGTGCCATCAGCCCACAGGGGGGCCAAAGCAATCAGCCCCAGCATTTT.

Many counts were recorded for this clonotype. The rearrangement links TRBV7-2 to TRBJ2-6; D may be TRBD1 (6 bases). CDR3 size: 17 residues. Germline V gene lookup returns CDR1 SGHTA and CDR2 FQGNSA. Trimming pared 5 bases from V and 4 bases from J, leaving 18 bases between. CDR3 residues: CASSPGDSGRGANVLTF. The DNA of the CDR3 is TGTGCCAGCAGCCCAGGGGATTCCGGTAGGGGGGCCAACGTCCTGACTTTC.

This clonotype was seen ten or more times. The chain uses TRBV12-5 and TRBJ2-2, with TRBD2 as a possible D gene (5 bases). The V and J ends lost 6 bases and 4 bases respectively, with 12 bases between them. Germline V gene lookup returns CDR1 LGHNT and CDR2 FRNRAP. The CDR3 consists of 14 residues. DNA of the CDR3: TGTGCTAGTGGGGCCCTGGGGAGCACCGGGGAGCTGTTTTTT. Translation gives CASGALGSTGELFF.

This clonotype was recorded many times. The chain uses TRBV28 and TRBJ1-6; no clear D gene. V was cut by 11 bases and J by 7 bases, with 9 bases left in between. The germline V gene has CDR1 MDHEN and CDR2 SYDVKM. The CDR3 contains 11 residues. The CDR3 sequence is CAAGGNSPLHF. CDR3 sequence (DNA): TGTGCCGCGGGCGGCAATTCACCCCTCCACTTT.

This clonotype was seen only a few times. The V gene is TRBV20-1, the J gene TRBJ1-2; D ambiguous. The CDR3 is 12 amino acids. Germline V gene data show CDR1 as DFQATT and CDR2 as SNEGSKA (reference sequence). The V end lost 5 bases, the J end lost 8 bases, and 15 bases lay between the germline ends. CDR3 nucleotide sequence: TGCAGTGCTCCTAGGGCCTCTGGCGGCTACACCTTC. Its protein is CSAPRASGGYTF.

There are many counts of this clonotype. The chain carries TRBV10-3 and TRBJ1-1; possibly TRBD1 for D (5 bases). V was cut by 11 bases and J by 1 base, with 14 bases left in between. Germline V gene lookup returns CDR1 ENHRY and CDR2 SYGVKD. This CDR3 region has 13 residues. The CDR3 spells CAAGAEPNTEAFF. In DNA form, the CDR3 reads TGTGCCGCCGGGGCAGAACCGAACACTGAAGCTTTCTTT.

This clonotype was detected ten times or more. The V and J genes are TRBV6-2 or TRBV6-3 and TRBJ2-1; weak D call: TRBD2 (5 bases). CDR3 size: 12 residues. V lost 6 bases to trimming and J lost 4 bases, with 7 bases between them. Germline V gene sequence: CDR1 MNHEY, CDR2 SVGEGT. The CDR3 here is CASRGGYNEQFF. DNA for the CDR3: TGTGCCAGCAGGGGCGGGTACAATGAGCAGTTCTTC.

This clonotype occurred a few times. The CDR3 coding sequence is TGTGCCAGCAGCCAAGATATCCAGAAGTCAAACGAGCAGTACTTC. This translates into CASSQDIQKSNEQYF. The chain recombines TRBV3-1 with TRBJ2-7; no firm D call. CDR3 length equals 15 residues. The germline V gene encodes CDR1 LGHDT and CDR2 YNNKEL (reference sequence). Trimming removed 0 bases from V and 5 bases from J, with 14 bases in between.

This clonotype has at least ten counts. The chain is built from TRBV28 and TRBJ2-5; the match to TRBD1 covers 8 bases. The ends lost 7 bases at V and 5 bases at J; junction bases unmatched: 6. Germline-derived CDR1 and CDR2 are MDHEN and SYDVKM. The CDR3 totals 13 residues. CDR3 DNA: TGTGCCAGCACCAGACAGGGGAGGGAGACCCAGTACTTC. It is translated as CASTRQGRETQYF.

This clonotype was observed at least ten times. The DNA for the CDR3 is TGTGCCATCAGTGAAAAAATGGGCCAGAACACTGAAGCTTTCTTT. Residues: CAISEKMGQNTEAFF. V usage is TRBV10-3 and J usage is TRBJ1-1; D is ambiguous. With 3 bases removed from V and 1 base from J, the gap between germline ends came to 12 bases. From germline, CDR1 is ENHRY and CDR2 SYGVKD. This CDR3 is 15 amino acids long.

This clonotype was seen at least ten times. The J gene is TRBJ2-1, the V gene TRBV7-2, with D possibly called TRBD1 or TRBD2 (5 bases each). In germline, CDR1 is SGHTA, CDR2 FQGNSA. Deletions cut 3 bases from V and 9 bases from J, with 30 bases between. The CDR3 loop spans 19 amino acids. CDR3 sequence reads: CASSFRGVSARGGKGEQFF. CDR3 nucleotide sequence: TGTGCCAGCAGCTTCAGAGGGGTCAGTGCTAGGGGCGGAAAGGGTGAGCAGTTCTTC.

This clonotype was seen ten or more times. The CDR3 spells CASTLVAGGFTDTQYF. The CDR3 DNA reads TGTGCCAGCACTCTGGTAGCGGGGGGGTTCACAGATACGCAGTATTTT. This chain uses TRBV27 with TRBJ2-3, with 11 nucleotides matching TRBD2. Germline V gene lookup returns CDR1 MNHEY and CDR2 SMNVEV (reference sequence). The CDR3 has 16 residues. J gave up 2 bases and V 7 bases, and 8 bases lay outside the gene matches.

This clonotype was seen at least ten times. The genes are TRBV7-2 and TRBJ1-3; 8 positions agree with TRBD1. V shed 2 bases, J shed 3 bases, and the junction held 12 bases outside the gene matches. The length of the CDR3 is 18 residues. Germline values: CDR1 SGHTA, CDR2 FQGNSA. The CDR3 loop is CASSLLAGGVGNGNTIYF. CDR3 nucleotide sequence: TGTGCCAGCAGCTTATTGGCAGGGGGCGTTGGTAATGGAAACACCATATATTTT.